The rows below give T cell receptor beta chains drawn from one sample of a study of OX40 agonist ivuxolimab in advanced cancers. Some clones are missing from TCRdb's copy, which holds only in-frame ones; the method was immunoSEQ multiplex PCR. The sample includes around 38,000 clones, less than 90% seen only once; the top ten take 9.5% to 13%. The sample in question was CD4+ or CD8+ T cells sorted from blood, obtained in a trial of the OX40 agonist ivuxolimab. All receptors derive from an adult with an advanced solid tumor such as melanoma, head and neck, liver or kidney cancer. Both conserved end residues are part of each CDR3. Each record gives: clone size, V gene, J gene, D gene, CDR3 DNA, CDR3 protein. D genes are given only for firm matches. Some rows mark clone size as missing; the rest say once, few, many or name a class of expanded clone.

>NA|TRBV9|TRBJ2-7|NA
TGTGCCAGCAGCGTTACGGGGCCCCCGTACGAGCAGTACTTC
CASSVTGPPYEQYF
>NA|TRBV4-1|TRBJ2-1|TRBD2
TGCGCCAGCAGCCAACTAGCGGGAGGCCCTAGCTCCTACAATGAGCAGTTCTTC
CASSQLAGGPSSYNEQFF
>NA|TRBV5-4|TRBJ1-2|TRBD1
TGTGCCAGCAGCTTAGGGACAGGGGCGAATGGCTACACCTTC
CASSLGTGANGYTF
>NA|TRBV9|TRBJ1-6|NA
TGTGCCAGCAGCGTAACAGGGTTGGAATCACCCCTCCACTTT
CASSVTGLESPLHF
>NA|TRBV7-8|TRBJ2-2|TRBD2
TGTGCCAGCAGCTATCACGGGGGGGAGAACACCGGGGAGCTGTTTTTT
CASSYHGGENTGELFF
>NA|TRBV7-9|TRBJ1-5|NA
TGTGCCAGCAGCTCAACTGACAGGCTTAATCAGCCCCAGCATTTT
CASSSTDRLNQPQHF
>NA|TRBV9|TRBJ2-7|TRBD1
TGTGCCAGCAGCGTAGCTGGGACAGGGGGCTACGAGCAGTACTTC
CASSVAGTGGYEQYF
>NA|TRBV19|TRBJ2-1|TRBD2
TGTGCCAGTAGTATTACAAGCGGGAGTCCCAATGAGCAGTTCTTC
CASSITSGSPNEQFF
>NA|TRBV9|TRBJ1-2|NA
TGTGCCAGCAGCGCCTCTCTGGGCTACACCTTC
CASSASLGYTF
>few|TRBV5-1|TRBJ1-6|NA
TGCGCCAGCAGCTTGGAGAGTACGGATAATTCACCCCTCCACTTT
CASSLESTDNSPLHF
>NA|TRBV27|TRBJ2-1|NA
TGTGCCAGCAGTTTAATTGGGGGGCCGCGCCCATTCTTC
CASSLIGGPRPFF
>NA|TRBV27|TRBJ1-1|NA
TGTGCCAGCAGTCAGGGTGGGGCAGGTGGTACTGAAGCTTTCTTT
CASSQGGAGGTEAFF
>NA|TRBV9|TRBJ2-7|NA
TGTGCCAGCAGCGTCCTTGCCCAGAGCTACGAGCAGTACTTC
CASSVLAQSYEQYF
>few|TRBV6-5|TRBJ1-6|NA
TGTGCCAGCAGTTACTCGAAGCGAAAGGGATCACCCCTCCACTTT
CASSYSKRKGSPLHF
>NA|TRBV7-9|TRBJ2-7|NA
TGTGCCAGCAGCCCCGCGAGTTCGGGGGTCTACGAGCAGTACTTC
CASSPASSGVYEQYF
>NA|TRBV9|TRBJ2-5|TRBD2
TGTGCCAGCAGCGCGAGCGGGGGTGGAGAGACCCAGTACTTC
CASSASGGGETQYF
>once|TRBV7-9|TRBJ2-2|TRBD2
TGTGCCAGCAGCCCAGGGGGGACTAGCGGGAGAACCGGGGAGCTGTTTTTT
CASSPGGTSGRTGELFF
>NA|TRBV4-1|TRBJ2-1|TRBD2
TGCGCCAGCAGCCAACAGGCTAGCGGGATGGGGGATGAGCAGTTCTTC
CASSQQASGMGDEQFF
>NA|TRBV28|TRBJ2-1|NA
TGTGCCAGCAGTTCTGGCGGCGGGATCGGGTACAATGAGCAGTTCTTC
CASSSGGGIGYNEQFF
>NA|TRBV5-1|TRBJ1-1|NA
TGCGCCAGCAGCCCGGTGGGGCGAATCGGATTTGAAGCTTTCTTT
CASSPVGRIGFEAFF
>NA|TRBV12-5|TRBJ2-3|NA
TGTGCTAGTGGCCTAGGTAGCACAGATACGCAGTATTTT
CASGLGSTDTQYF
>NA|TRBV19|TRBJ2-1|TRBD2
TGTGCCAGTAGGGTTCGGAGCGGGGAGTACAATGAGCAGTTCTTC
CASRVRSGEYNEQFF
>NA|TRBV6-5|TRBJ2-1|NA
TGTGCCAGCAGTTACTCGAGAGGCAATGAGCAGTTCTTC
CASSYSRGNEQFF
>NA|TRBV9|TRBJ1-1|NA
TGTGCCAGCAGCGTGAACACGCGTACTGAAGCTTTCTTT
CASSVNTRTEAFF
>NA|TRBV5-6|TRBJ2-1|TRBD2
TGTGCCAGCTTAGCGGGGGTGAATGAGCAGTTCTTC
CASLAGVNEQFF
>NA|TRBV18|TRBJ1-4|NA
TGTGCCAGCTCAGAGGCCGTCCGGGGGGCTGAGGAAGCGGAAAAACTGTTTTTT
CASSEAVRGAEEAEKLFF
>NA|TRBV29-1|TRBJ1-2|TRBD1
TGCAGCGTTGAAAACCGGGACAGGGGATCATTTAACTATGGCTACACCTTC
CSVENRDRGSFNYGYTF
>few|TRBV6-5|TRBJ1-5|NA
TGTGCCAGCAGTTACTCATTTGCAGGGAATCAGCCCCAGCATTTT
CASSYSFAGNQPQHF
>NA|TRBV27|TRBJ1-1|TRBD1
TGTGCCAGCAGTTTAATCGGCCCCCGGACAGGGAGGAACACTGAAGCTTTCTTT
CASSLIGPRTGRNTEAFF
>NA|TRBV27|TRBJ2-7|NA
TGTGCCAGCAGTTCAGGGGTCCACGAGCAGTACTTC
CASSSGVHEQYF
>NA|TRBV4-1|TRBJ1-4|NA
TGCGCCAGCAGCCAAGAACGGGTTTCAACTAATGAAAAACTGTTTTTT
CASSQERVSTNEKLFF
>NA|TRBV7-6|TRBJ1-2|NA
TGTGCCAGCAGCTACCAGGGGAACTATGGCTACACCTTC
CASSYQGNYGYTF
>NA|TRBV9|TRBJ1-4|NA
TGTGCCAGCAGCCCGGTGGGAGGTAACGTCCTGTTTTTT
CASSPVGGNVLFF
>NA|TRBV29-1|TRBJ1-1|NA
TGCAGCGTTGAAAAAGGGCGAGGGAGTGAAGCTTTCTTT
CSVEKGRGSEAFF
>NA|TRBV6-1|TRBJ1-5|TRBD1
TGTGCCAGCAGTTCCCGGGACAGTAGCAATCAGCCCCAGCATTTT
CASSSRDSSNQPQHF
>NA|TRBV9|TRBJ2-1|NA
TGTGCCAGCAGCGTCCCAAGATTCGGCGGGACCTCCTACAATGAGCAGTTCTTC
CASSVPRFGGTSYNEQFF
>few|TRBV9|TRBJ2-5|NA
TGTGCCAGCAGCTACCGGGCCGACAGGAGACAAGAGACCCAGTACTTC
CASSYRADRRQETQYF
>NA|TRBV7-9|TRBJ2-7|TRBD1
TGTGCCAGCAGCTTGGGCAGGGGGTACGAGCAGTACTTC
CASSLGRGYEQYF
>NA|TRBV28|TRBJ2-2|NA
TGTGCCAGCAGGACGTACACCGGGGAGCTGTTTTTT
CASRTYTGELFF
>NA|TRBV5-1|TRBJ2-7|TRBD2
TGCGCCAGCAGCTTGAGGCAAGGGACTACTTACGAGCAGTACTTC
CASSLRQGTTYEQYF
>NA|TRBV11-2|TRBJ2-7|TRBD2
TGTGCCAGCATCCCGGTGGGCGGGGGGGCCGGAGAGCAGTACTTC
CASIPVGGGAGEQYF
>few|TRBV11-2|TRBJ1-5|NA
TGTGCCAGCAGCTTAGGAGGCCAGAATCAGCCCCAGCATTTT
CASSLGGQNQPQHF
>NA|TRBV7-9|TRBJ2-3|TRBD1
TGTGCCAGCACGGGACAGAGCACAGATACGCAGTATTTT
CASTGQSTDTQYF
>few|TRBV7-8|TRBJ2-1|NA
TGTGCCAGCAGCGATGAGAGCTCCTACAATGAGCAGTTCTTC
CASSDESSYNEQFF
>NA|TRBV4-1|TRBJ2-7|TRBD2
TGCGCCAGCAGCCCGAGAACCAATAGACTAGCGGGAACCCACGAGCAGTACTTC
CASSPRTNRLAGTHEQYF
>NA|TRBV18|TRBJ2-7|NA
TGTGCCAGCTCCGCAGGACCGACCAAACACCCAACCTACGAGCAGTACTTC
CASSAGPTKHPTYEQYF
>NA|TRBV7-2|TRBJ2-3|TRBD2
TGTGCCAGCAGTCATTCTAGCGGGAGGGCAGATACGCAGTATTTT
CASSHSSGRADTQYF
>NA|TRBV29-1|TRBJ2-7|NA
TGCAGCGCCACAGCGGGACAGGTCAACGAGCAGTACTTC
CSATAGQVNEQYF
>NA|TRBV7-6|TRBJ2-5|TRBD2
TGTGCCAGCAGCTGGGGACTAGCGGTTAAAGAGACCCAGTACTTC
CASSWGLAVKETQYF
>NA|TRBV6-5|TRBJ1-1|TRBD1
TGTGCCAGCAAAGTGGACAGGGGACGTCCTGAAGCTTTCTTT
CASKVDRGRPEAFF
>NA|TRBV4-2|TRBJ2-1|TRBD2
TGTGCCAGCAGCCAAGACTATAGCGGGGCACCTTACAATGAGCAGTTCTTC
CASSQDYSGAPYNEQFF
>NA|TRBV6-1|TRBJ1-1|NA
TGTGCCAGCAGTGAATGGCTGAGGCCAAGGTCGAACACTGAAGCTTTCTTT
CASSEWLRPRSNTEAFF